These 14 T cell receptor beta chains were all obtained from the same sample, sequenced in a study of T-cell reconstitution after alpha-beta-depleted transplantation in children. Preparation of the TCRbeta library involved a method that used unique molecular identifiers. TCRdb redid the calling of the PCR reads with MiXCR, one entry per CDR3 protein. The sample holds about 610,000 distinct CDR3 sequences; 10% are singletons and the top ten take 3.5% to 5%. Sequenced material: PBMCs from the stem cell graft donor, taken from the stem cell graft. These receptors originate from a human donor who donated a stem cell graft to a child with acute myeloid leukemia.

The rearrangement uses TRBV7-6 and TRBJ2-3, with D perhaps matching TRBD2 (6 bases). V dropped 1 base and J dropped 0 bases, with 14 bases sitting between them. Per germline, CDR1 SGHVS and CDR2 FNYEAQ. This CDR3 region has 17 residues. As DNA, the CDR3 is TGTGCCAGCAGCTTAGGGCTGGGGGAGGCTAGCACAGATACGCAGTATTTT. Residues: CASSLGLGEASTDTQYF. The variable domain in full, completed from reference TRBV7-6 and TRBJ2-3, reads GAGVSQSPRYKVTKRGQDVALRCDPISGHVSLYWYRQALGQGPEFLTYFNYEAQQDKSGLPNDRFSAERPEGSISTLTIQRTEQRDSAMYRCASSLGLGEASTDTQYFGPGTRLTVL.

This clonotype was seen a handful of times. V gene TRBV27 combines with J gene TRBJ1-5; the D gene is possibly TRBD1 (6 bases). CDR1 and CDR2 (germline): MNHEY, SMNVEV (reference sequence). V lost 4 bases to trimming and J lost 6 bases, with 13 bases between them. The CDR3 totals 14 residues. The CDR3 DNA is TGTGCCAGCAGTTATTCAGGGGCTGGTCAGCCCCAGCATTTT. It specifies CASSYSGAGQPQHF.

The genes are TRBV7-3 and TRBJ2-3; D is ambiguous. The CDR3 covers 13 residues. Trimming pared 5 bases from V and 0 bases from J, leaving 6 bases between. The germline CDR1 and CDR2 sequences are SGHTA and FQGTGA. The CDR3 sequence: CASSNPSTDTQYF. The CDR3 DNA follows: TGTGCCAGCAGCAACCCTAGCACAGATACGCAGTATTTT.

This clonotype was observed at least ten times. The chain couples TRBV20-1 to TRBJ2-2; 12 bases map to TRBD2. The germline V gene encodes CDR1 DFQATT and CDR2 SNEGSKA (reference sequence). The CDR3 runs 14 residues. Germline trimming cut 7 bases from V and 5 bases from J; bases unmatched to any gene: 5. In DNA, the CDR3 is TGCAGTGTCACAGGACTAGCGGGGACCGGGGAGCTGTTTTTT. The encoded protein is CSVTGLAGTGELFF.

This clonotype was counted between two and nine times. V usage is TRBV2 and J usage is TRBJ2-7, with a weak D call TRBD1 (6 bases). This CDR3 spans 13 amino acids. Germline assignment: CDR1 SNHLY and CDR2 FYNNEI. With 9 bases removed from V and 3 bases from J, the gap between germline ends came to 15 bases. CDR3 amino acids: CASDTGYLYEQYF. The CDR3 DNA follows: TGTGCCAGTGATACAGGGTACCTCTACGAGCAGTACTTC.

This clonotype came up many times. The rearrangement links TRBV4-3 to TRBJ2-6, with unresolved D. Trimming removed 6 bases at V and 0 bases at J, with 3 bases between. Germline CDR1 and CDR2: LGHNA and YSLEER. The CDR3 extends over 13 amino acids. CDR3 DNA sequence: TGCGCCAGCAGTGACTCTGGGGCCAACGTCCTGACTTTC. Protein product: CASSDSGANVLTF.

J is TRBJ2-1 and V is TRBV6-2 or TRBV6-3; TRBD1 matches at 9 bases. This CDR3 region has 15 residues. The V gene end was trimmed by 7 bases and the J gene end by 2 bases; junction bases not matched to a gene: 6. Germline CDR1 and CDR2: MNHEY and SVGEGT. CDR3: CASTNRGPAYNEQFF. The CDR3 DNA follows: TGTGCCAGCACCAACAGGGGGCCCGCCTACAATGAGCAGTTCTTC.

The chain links TRBV20-1 to TRBJ2-7, with no clear D. Trimming left V 0 bases short and J 6 bases short, with 12 bases between. From germline, CDR1 is DFQATT and CDR2 SNEGSKA (reference sequence). The CDR3 is 13 residues long. This chain's CDR3 is CSARDPRLGEQYF. CDR3 DNA sequence: TGCAGTGCTAGAGATCCCCGTTTGGGCGAGCAGTACTTC.

This clonotype showed up many times. The genes are TRBV29-1 and TRBJ2-3; TRBD2 matches at 12 bases. Germline assignment: CDR1 SQVTM and CDR2 ANQGSEA. V trimming: 7 bases; J trimming: 5 bases; junction bases outside the gene matches: 16. The CDR3 is made up of 17 amino acids. CDR3 DNA sequence: TGCAGCGCAGCCGGGACTAGCGGGCCAGGGAATATAGATACGCAGTATTTT. Protein: CSAAGTSGPGNIDTQYF.

The chain links TRBV7-2 to TRBJ2-3; D unresolved. The germline V gene has CDR1 SGHTA and CDR2 FQGNSA. The CDR3 consists of 14 residues. Trimming took off 8 bases at V and 2 bases at J, with 14 bases between the two ends. CDR3 coding DNA: TGTGCCAGCGGCCCATTCTCTTTCACAGATACGCAGTATTTT. It specifies CASGPFSFTDTQYF.

The chain combines TRBV12-3 or TRBV12-4 with TRBJ2-6; TRBD2 might be the D (5 bases). V was shortened by 1 base and J by 2 bases, with 6 bases between the two germline ends. The CDR3 length is 15 residues. DNA of the CDR3: TGTGCCAGCAGTTTAGGAGGGACTGGGGCCAACGTCCTGACTTTC. Amino acids: CASSLGGTGANVLTF.

This chain joins TRBV12-3 or TRBV12-4 and TRBJ1-2, with no clear D. This CDR3 spans 13 amino acids. V was trimmed by 6 bases and J by 4 bases, leaving 12 bases between them. CDR3: CASSPSIVYGYTF. The CDR3 DNA sequence: TGTGCCAGCAGCCCGAGTATCGTCTATGGCTACACCTTC.

This clonotype was counted ten times or more. The chain combines TRBV10-3 with TRBJ2-1, with D perhaps given as TRBD1 or TRBD2 (5 bases each). Germline V gene lookup returns CDR1 ENHRY and CDR2 SYGVKD. The CDR3 totals 13 residues. Trimming removed 10 bases at V and 5 bases at J, with 15 bases between. CDR3 residues: CATRGPLHNEQFF. In nucleotides, the CDR3 is TGTGCCACCCGGGGACCTCTTCACAATGAGCAGTTCTTC.

V usage is TRBV12-3 or TRBV12-4 and J usage is TRBJ1-6, with a weak D call TRBD1 (6 bases). V lost 5 bases to trimming and J lost 5 bases, with 10 bases between them. The CDR3 covers 14 residues. CDR3 sequence reads: CASSVRGDNSPLHF. The CDR3 DNA reads TGTGCCAGCAGTGTCAGGGGAGATAATTCACCCCTCCACTTT.